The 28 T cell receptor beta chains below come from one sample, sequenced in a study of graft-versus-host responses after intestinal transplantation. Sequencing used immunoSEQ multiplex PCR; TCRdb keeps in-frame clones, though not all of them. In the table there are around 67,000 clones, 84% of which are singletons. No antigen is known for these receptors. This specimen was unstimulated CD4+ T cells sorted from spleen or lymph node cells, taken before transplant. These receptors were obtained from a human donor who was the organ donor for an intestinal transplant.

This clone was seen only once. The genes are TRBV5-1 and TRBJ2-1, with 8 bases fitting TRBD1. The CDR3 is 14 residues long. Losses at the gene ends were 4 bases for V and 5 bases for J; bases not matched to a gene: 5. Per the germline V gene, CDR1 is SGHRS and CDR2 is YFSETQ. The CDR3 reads CASSIGQGNNEQFF. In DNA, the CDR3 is TGCGCCAGCAGCATAGGACAGGGAAACAATGAGCAGTTCTTC.

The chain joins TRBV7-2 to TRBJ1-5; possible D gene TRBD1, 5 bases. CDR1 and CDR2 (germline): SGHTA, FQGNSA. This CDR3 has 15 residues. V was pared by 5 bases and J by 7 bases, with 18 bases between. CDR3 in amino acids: CASSRQTGEGQPQHF. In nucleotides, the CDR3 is TGTGCCAGCAGCCGTCAGACGGGGGAAGGGCAGCCCCAGCATTTT.

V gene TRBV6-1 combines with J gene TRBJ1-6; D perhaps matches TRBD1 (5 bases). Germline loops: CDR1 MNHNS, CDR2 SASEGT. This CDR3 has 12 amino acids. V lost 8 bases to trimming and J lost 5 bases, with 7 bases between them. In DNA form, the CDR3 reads TGTGCCAGCGGGGCTAATAATTCACCCCTCCACTTT. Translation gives CASGANNSPLHF.

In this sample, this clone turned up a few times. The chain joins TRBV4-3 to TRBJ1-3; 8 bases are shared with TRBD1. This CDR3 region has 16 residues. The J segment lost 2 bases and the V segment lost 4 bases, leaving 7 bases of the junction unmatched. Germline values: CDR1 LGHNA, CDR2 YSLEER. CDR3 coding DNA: TGCGCCAGCAGCCCAGGACAGGGTGGTGCTGGAAACACCATATATTTT. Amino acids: CASSPGQGGAGNTIYF.

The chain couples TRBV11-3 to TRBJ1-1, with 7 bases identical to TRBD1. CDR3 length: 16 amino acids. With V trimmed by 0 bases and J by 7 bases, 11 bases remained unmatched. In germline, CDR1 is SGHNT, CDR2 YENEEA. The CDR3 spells CASSLDPQTGSLEAFF. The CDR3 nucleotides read TGTGCCAGCAGCTTAGATCCCCAGACAGGGTCTCTTGAAGCTTTCTTT.

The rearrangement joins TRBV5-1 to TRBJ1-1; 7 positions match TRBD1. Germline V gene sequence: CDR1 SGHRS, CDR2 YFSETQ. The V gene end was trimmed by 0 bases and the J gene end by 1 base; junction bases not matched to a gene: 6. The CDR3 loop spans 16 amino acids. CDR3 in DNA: TGCGCCAGCAGCTTGGAAACAGGGGCGGCGAACACTGAAGCTTTCTTT. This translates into CASSLETGAANTEAFF.

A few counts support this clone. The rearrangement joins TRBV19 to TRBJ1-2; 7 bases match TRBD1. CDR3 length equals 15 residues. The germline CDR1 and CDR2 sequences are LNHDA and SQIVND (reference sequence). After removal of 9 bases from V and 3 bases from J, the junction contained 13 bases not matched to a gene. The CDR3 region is CASCYNGQGDYGYTF. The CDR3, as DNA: TGTGCCAGCTGCTACAATGGCCAGGGGGACTATGGCTACACCTTC.

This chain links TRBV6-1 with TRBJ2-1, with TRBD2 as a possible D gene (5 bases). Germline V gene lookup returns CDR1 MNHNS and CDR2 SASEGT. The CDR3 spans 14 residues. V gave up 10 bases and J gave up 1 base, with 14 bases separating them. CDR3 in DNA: TGTGCCACGTCGGACGGGAAATCCTACAATGAGCAGTTCTTC. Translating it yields CATSDGKSYNEQFF.

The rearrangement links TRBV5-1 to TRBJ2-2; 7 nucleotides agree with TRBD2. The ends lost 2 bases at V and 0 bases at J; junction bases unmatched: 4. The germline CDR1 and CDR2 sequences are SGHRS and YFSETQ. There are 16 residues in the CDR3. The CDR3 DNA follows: TGCGCCAGCAGCTTTCCTACTAGCGCGAACACCGGGGAGCTGTTTTTT. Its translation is CASSFPTSANTGELFF.

Here the CDR3 reads CASSLFGAETNQPQHF. In DNA, the CDR3 is TGTGCCAGCAGTTTGTTTGGAGCGGAGACCAATCAGCCCCAGCATTTT. The J gene is TRBJ1-5, the V gene TRBV28; D gene uncertain. V lost 3 bases and J 3 bases, leaving 15 bases between the germline ends. In germline, CDR1 is MDHEN, CDR2 SYDVKM. This CDR3 contains 16 residues.

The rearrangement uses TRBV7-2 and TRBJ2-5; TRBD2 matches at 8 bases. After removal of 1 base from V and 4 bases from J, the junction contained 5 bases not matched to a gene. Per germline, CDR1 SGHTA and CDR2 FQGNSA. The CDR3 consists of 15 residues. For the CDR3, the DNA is TGTGCCAGCAGCTTAGTTCCGGGGGGGGGAGAGACCCAGTACTTC. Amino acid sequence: CASSLVPGGGETQYF. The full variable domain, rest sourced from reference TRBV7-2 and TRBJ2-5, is GAGVSQSPSNKVTEKGKDVELRCDPISGHTALYWYRQSLGQGLEFLIYFQGNSAPDKSGLPSDRFSAERTGGSVSTLTIQRTQQEDSAVYLCASSLVPGGGETQYFGPGTRLLVL.

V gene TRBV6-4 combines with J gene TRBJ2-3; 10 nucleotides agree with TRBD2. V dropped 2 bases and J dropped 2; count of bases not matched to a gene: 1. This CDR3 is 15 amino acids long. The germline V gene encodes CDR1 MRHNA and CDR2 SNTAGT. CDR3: CASSDGLAATDTQYF. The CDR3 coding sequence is TGTGCCAGCAGTGACGGACTAGCGGCCACAGATACGCAGTATTTT.

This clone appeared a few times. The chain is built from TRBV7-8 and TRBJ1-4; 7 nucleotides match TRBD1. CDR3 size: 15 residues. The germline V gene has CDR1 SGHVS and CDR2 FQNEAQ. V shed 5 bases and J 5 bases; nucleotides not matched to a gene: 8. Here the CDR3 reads CASSPETGLNEKLFF. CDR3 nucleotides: TGTGCCAGCAGCCCGGAGACAGGGTTGAATGAAAAACTGTTTTTT.

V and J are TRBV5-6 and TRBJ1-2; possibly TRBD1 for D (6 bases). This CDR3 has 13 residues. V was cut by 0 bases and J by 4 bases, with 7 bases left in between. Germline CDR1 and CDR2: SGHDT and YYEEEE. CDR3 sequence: CASSLDRVYGYTF. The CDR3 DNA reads TGTGCCAGCAGCTTGGACAGGGTCTATGGCTACACCTTC.

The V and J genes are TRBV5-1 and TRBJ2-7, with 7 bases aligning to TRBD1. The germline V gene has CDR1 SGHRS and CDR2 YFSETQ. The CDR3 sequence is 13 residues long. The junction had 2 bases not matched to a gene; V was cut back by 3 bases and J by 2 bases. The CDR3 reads CASSWDRTYEQYV. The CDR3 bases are TGCGCCAGCAGCTGGGACAGAACCTACGAGCAGTACGTC.

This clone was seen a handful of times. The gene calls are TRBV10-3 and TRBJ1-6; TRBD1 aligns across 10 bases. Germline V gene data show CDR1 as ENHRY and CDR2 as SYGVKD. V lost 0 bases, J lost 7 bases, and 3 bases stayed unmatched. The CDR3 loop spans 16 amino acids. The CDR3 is CAISESGQGINSPLHF. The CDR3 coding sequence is TGTGCCATCAGTGAGTCGGGACAGGGGATCAATTCACCCCTCCACTTT.

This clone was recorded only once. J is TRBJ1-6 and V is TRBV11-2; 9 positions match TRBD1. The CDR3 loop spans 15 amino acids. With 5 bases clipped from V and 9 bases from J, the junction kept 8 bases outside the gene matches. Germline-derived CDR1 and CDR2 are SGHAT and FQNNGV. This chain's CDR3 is CASSKAGTGISPLHF. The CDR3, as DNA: TGTGCCAGCAGCAAAGCCGGGACAGGGATTTCACCCCTCCACTTT.

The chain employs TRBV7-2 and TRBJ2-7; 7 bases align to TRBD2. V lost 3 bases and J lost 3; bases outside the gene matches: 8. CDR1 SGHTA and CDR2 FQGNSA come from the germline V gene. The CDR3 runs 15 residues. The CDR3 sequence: CASSLRHGGIYEQYV. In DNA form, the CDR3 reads TGTGCCAGCAGCTTGAGACACGGGGGGATCTACGAGCAGTACGTC.

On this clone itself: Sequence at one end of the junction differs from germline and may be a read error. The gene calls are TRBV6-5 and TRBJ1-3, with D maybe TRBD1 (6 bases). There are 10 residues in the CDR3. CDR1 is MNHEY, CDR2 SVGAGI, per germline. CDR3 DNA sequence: TGCGGGACATGGGGAAACACCATATATTTT. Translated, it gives CGTWGNTIYF.

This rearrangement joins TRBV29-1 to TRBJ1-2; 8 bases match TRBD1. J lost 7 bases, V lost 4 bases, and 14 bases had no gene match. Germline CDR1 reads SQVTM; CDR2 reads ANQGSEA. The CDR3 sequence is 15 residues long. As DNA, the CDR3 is TGCAGCGTTGCCCCCCGCTTGTCAGGGGGCCTTGGCTACACCTTC. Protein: CSVAPRLSGGLGYTF.

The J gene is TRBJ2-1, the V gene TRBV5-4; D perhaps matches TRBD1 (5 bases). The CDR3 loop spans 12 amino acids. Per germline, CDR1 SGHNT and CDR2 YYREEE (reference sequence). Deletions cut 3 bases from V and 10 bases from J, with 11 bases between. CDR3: CASSYRTNEQFF. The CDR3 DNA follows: TGTGCCAGCAGCTATCGGACAAACGAGCAGTTCTTC.

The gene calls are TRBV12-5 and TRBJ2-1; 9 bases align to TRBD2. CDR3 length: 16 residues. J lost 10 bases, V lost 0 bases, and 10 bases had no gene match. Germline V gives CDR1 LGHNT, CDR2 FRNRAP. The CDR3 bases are TGTGCTAGTGGTTTGGTTCCGGCGGGGGGGCGCGGGGAGCAGTTCTTC. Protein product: CASGLVPAGGRGEQFF.

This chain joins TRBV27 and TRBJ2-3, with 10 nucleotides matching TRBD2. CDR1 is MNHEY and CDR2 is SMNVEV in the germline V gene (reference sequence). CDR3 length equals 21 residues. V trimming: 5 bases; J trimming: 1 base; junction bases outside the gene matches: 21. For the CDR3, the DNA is TGTGCCAGCAGTCCCTCGGGGGCTAGCGGGGGCCCACCCTCCCGCACAGATACGCAGTATTTT. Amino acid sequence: CASSPSGASGGPPSRTDTQYF.

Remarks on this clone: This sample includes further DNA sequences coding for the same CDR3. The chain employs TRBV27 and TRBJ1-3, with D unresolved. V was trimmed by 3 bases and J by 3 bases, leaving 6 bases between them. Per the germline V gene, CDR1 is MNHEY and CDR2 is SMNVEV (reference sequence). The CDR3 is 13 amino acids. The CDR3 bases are TGTGCCAGCAGTTTCACGGGTGGAAACACCATATATTTT. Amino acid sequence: CASSFTGGNTIYF.

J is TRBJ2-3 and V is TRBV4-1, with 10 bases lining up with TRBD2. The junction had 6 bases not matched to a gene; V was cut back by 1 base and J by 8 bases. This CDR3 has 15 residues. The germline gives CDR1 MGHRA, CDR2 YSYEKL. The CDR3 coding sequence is TGCGCCAGCAGCCAAGGGTCTAGCGGGGGCCCTACGCAGTATTTT. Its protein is CASSQGSSGGPTQYF.

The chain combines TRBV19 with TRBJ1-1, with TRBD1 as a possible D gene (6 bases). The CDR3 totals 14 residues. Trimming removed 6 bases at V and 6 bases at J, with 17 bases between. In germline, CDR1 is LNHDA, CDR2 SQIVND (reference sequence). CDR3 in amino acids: CASRDQRQVPEAFF. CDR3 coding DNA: TGTGCCAGTAGGGACCAGCGACAGGTTCCTGAAGCTTTCTTT.

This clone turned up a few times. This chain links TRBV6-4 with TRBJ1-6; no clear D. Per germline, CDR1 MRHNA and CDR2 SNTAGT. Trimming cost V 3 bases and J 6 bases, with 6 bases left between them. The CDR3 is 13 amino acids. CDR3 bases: TGTGCCAGCAGTGAGGCTGGTAATTCACCCCTCCACTTT. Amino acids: CASSEAGNSPLHF.

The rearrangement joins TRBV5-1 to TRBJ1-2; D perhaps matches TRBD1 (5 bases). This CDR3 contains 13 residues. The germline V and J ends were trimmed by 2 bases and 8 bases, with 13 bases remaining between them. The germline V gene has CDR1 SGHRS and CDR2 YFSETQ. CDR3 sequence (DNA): TGCGCCAGCAGCTTCAGGGTTGATGGAGGCTACACCTTC. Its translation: CASSFRVDGGYTF.